The 8 T cell receptor beta chains reported below all come from one sample, sequenced in a study of OX40 agonist ivuxolimab in advanced cancers. Data came from immunoSEQ multiplex PCR; TCRdb stores just in-frame clones and leaves some out. The sample contains about 16,000 clones, around nine tenths of which appear only once. The sequences come from CD4+ or CD8+ T cells sorted from blood, collected in a trial of the OX40 agonist ivuxolimab. The source is an adult with an advanced solid tumor such as melanoma, head and neck, liver or kidney cancer.

J is TRBJ2-1 and V is TRBV25-1; 8 bases map to TRBD2. In germline, CDR1 is MGHDK, CDR2 SYGVNS. The CDR3 covers 17 residues. V lost 4 bases, J lost 3 bases, and 11 bases stayed unmatched. The CDR3: CASSGPAGGKVYNEQFF. The CDR3 coding sequence is TGTGCCAGCAGTGGTCCGGCGGGGGGCAAGGTCTACAATGAGCAGTTCTTC.

This clone occurred a few times. The chain recombines TRBV27 with TRBJ2-2; 15 nucleotides line up with TRBD2. Germline V gives CDR1 MNHEY, CDR2 SMNVEV (reference sequence). The length of the CDR3 is 17 residues. The J segment lost 7 bases and the V segment lost 5 bases, leaving 8 bases of the junction unmatched. CDR3 amino acids: CASSEGLAGGVSGELFF. In DNA, the CDR3 is TGTGCCAGCAGTGAGGGACTAGCGGGAGGAGTGAGCGGGGAGCTGTTTTTT.

The V call is TRBV18, the J call TRBJ2-5, with 13 bases identical to TRBD2. The CDR3 is 15 residues long. Unmatched junction bases numbered 2, after V lost 3 bases and J lost 4 bases. CDR1 is KGHSH, CDR2 LQKENI, per germline. The CDR3 DNA follows: TGTGCCAGCTCACCGGGACTAGCGGGACGAGAGACCCAGTACTTC. Translation: CASSPGLAGRETQYF.

J is TRBJ2-1 and V is TRBV7-9; TRBD2 matches at 7 bases. CDR1 and CDR2 (germline): SEHNR, FQNEAQ (reference sequence). V was pared by 3 bases and J by 6 bases, with 2 bases of the junction left unmatched. The CDR3 length is 13 residues. The chain's CDR3 is CASSFGLVNEQFF. The CDR3 DNA follows: TGTGCCAGCAGCTTTGGACTAGTCAATGAGCAGTTCTTC.

The chain couples TRBV7-8 to TRBJ1-1; D might be TRBD1 (6 bases). The V end lost 1 base, the J end lost 6 bases, and 12 bases lay between the germline ends. The CDR3 runs 14 residues. CDR1 is SGHVS and CDR2 is FQNEAQ in the germline V gene. CDR3 bases: TGTGCCAGCAGCTTAGTCTTGCCAGGGGCTGAAGCTTTCTTT. This gives the protein CASSLVLPGAEAFF. Looking up the rest from reference TRBV7-8 and TRBJ1-1 gives the full variable domain: GAGVSQSPRYKVAKRGQDVALRCDPISGHVSLFWYQQALGQGPEFLTYFQNEAQLDKSGLPSDRFFAERPEGSVSTLKIQRTQQEDSAVYLCASSLVLPGAEAFFGQGTRLTVV.

Points on this clone: A much larger clone differs from this one at a single base, so this may be a read error. The chain employs TRBV4-3 and TRBJ2-1; D is unresolved. Trimming removed 0 bases from V and 6 bases from J, with 6 bases in between. Germline CDR1 and CDR2: LGHNA and YSLEER. The CDR3 has 13 amino acids. CDR3 sequence: CASSQDYSNEQFF. The CDR3 nucleotides read TGCGCCAGCAGCCAAGATTACAGCAATGAGCAGTTCTTC.

By sample fraction, this clone is large. Here the CDR3 DNA reads TGCGCCAGCAGTCCCTGGGGGGCAGATATACCCTACGAGCAGTACTTC. It yields the protein CASSPWGADIPYEQYF. This chain links TRBV4-1 with TRBJ2-7, with D tentatively TRBD1 or TRBD2 (6 bases each). This CDR3 has 16 amino acids. CDR1 and CDR2 (germline): MGHRA, YSYEKL. The V end was cut by 6 bases, the J end by 2 bases, with 20 bases between.

This clone has a single count. The rearrangement uses TRBV7-2 and TRBJ2-5, with D uncertain. V gave up 5 bases and J gave up 7 bases, with 11 bases separating them. Germline CDR1 reads SGHTA; CDR2 reads FQGNSA. This CDR3 contains 12 residues. The CDR3 loop reads CASSLTPGTQYF. The CDR3 DNA is TGTGCCAGCAGCCTGACCCCCGGGACCCAGTACTTC. Full variable domain (rest looked up from reference TRBV7-2 and TRBJ2-5): GAGVSQSPSNKVTEKGKDVELRCDPISGHTALYWYRQSLGQGLEFLIYFQGNSAPDKSGLPSDRFSAERTGGSVSTLTIQRTQQEDSAVYLCASSLTPGTQYFGPGTRLLVL.